This T cell receptor (beta chain) was observed in a study of Tregs in tolerant kidney transplant recipients. The assay was immunoSEQ multiplex PCR, and TCRdb's table has in-frame clones only and misses some. The table lists approximately 81,000 clones, about 91% of them singletons. The V end was cut by 8 bases, the J end by 0 bases, with 10 bases between. There are 13 residues in the CDR3. The germline CDR1 and CDR2 sequences are MNHEY and SMNVEV (reference sequence). Study observations and caveats: Nucleotide sequences could not be compared across some patients' samples due to primer changes. This study did not directly address biological reproducibility.

Recipients received nonmyeloablative bone marrow transplants from related graft donors, with transient mixed chimerism. Thawed PBMCs were FACS-sorted into unstimulated CD4+CD25+CD127- regulatory T cells, CD4+CD25- non-regulatory cells, CD4 and CD8 cells. Concerning this clone: The antigen is not known.

Material: CD4+ T cells from blood (PBMCs), obtained 24 months after the transplant. The receptor was isolated from a human patient who received a combined kidney and bone marrow transplant. Some T cells may be supplied by the graft donor. This chain uses TRBV27 with TRBJ1-1; a possible D gene is TRBD1 (5 bases). This CDR3 is CASQDTLNTEAFF. The CDR3 DNA reads TGTGCCAGCCAGGACACCTTGAACACTGAAGCTTTCTTT.